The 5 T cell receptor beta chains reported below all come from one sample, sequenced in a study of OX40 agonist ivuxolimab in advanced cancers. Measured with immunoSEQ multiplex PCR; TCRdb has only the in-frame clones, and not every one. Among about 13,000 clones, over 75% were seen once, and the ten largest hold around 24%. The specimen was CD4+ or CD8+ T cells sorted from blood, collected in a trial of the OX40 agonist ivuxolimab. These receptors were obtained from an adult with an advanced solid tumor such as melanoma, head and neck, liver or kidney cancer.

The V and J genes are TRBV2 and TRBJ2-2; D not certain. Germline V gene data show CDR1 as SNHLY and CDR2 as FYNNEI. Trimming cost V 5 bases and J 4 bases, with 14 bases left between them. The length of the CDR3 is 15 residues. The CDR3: CASSLSWPTTGELFF. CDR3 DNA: TGTGCCAGCAGTCTTAGTTGGCCAACCACCGGGGAGCTGTTTTTT.

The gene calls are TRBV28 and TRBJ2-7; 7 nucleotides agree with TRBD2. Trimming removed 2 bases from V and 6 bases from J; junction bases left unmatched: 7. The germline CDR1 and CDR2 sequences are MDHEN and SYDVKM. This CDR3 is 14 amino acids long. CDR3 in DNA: TGTGCCAGCAGTTTAAGGCGGGAGTTGGGCGAGCAGTACTTC. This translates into CASSLRRELGEQYF. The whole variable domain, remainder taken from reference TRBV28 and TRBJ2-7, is DVKVTQSSRYLVKRTGEKVFLECVQDMDHENMFWYRQDPGLGLRLIYFSYDVKMKEKGDIPEGYSVSREKKERFSLILESASTNQTSMYLCASSLRRELGEQYFGPGTRLTVT.

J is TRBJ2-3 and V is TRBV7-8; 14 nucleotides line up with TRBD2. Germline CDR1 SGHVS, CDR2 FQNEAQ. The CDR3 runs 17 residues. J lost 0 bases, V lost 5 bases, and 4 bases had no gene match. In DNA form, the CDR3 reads TGTGCCAGCAGCGGACTAGCGGGGGGACCTAGCACAGATACGCAGTATTTT. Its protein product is CASSGLAGGPSTDTQYF.

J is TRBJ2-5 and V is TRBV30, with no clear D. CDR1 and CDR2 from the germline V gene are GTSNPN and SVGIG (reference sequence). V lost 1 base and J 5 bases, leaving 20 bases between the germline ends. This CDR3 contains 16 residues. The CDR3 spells CAWSDMEWRTGETQYF. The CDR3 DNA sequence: TGTGCCTGGAGTGACATGGAGTGGCGTACGGGCGAGACCCAGTACTTC.

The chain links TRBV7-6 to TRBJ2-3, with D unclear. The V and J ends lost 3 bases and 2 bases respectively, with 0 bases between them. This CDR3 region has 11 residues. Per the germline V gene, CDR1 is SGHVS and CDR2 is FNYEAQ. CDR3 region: CASSFTDTQYF. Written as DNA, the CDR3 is TGTGCCAGCAGCTTCACAGATACGCAGTATTTT.